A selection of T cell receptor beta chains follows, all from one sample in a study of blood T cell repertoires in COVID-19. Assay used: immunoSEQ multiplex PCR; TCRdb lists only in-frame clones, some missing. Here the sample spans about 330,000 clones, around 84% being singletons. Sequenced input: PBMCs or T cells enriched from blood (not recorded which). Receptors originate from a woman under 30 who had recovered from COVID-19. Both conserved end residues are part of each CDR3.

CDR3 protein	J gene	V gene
CASRYGGQDHYGYTF	TRBJ1-2	TRBV6-5
CASSYRRDRGSTDTQYF	TRBJ2-3	TRBV5-1
CASSPDPRRLGGYNEQFF	TRBJ2-1	TRBV27
CASSEFPAGYGYTF	TRBJ1-2	TRBV2
CATSDPISPPEGNEQFF	TRBJ2-1	TRBV24-1
CASSLVQSTGELFF	TRBJ2-2	TRBV7-9
CASSLDLGTGSLYEQYF	TRBJ2-7	TRBV5-4
CASSSTSVGSYNEQFF	TRBJ2-1	TRBV9
CASSSIRDREAANYGYTF	TRBJ1-2	TRBV11-2
CASSQTSGEGEQYF	TRBJ2-7	TRBV7-9
CATSDPRTSQETQYF	TRBJ2-5	TRBV24-1
CASSPYHDPSGTDTQYF	TRBJ2-3	TRBV18
CASSLGTASYEQYF	TRBJ2-7	TRBV5-5
CASSNTGGSGNTIYF	TRBJ1-3	TRBV11-2
CASRGPGDYGYTF	TRBJ1-2	TRBV12-3/TRBV12-4
CASSDSTGGYNEQFF	TRBJ2-1	TRBV6-4
CAISESREGQPQHF	TRBJ1-5	TRBV10-3
CSVYSGVTGANVLTF	TRBJ2-6	TRBV29-1
CASNPGHRVFQPQHF	TRBJ1-5	TRBV28
CASSLVVYEQYF	TRBJ2-7	TRBV28
CASRERTAGLISGNTIYF	TRBJ1-3	TRBV28
CARSLVQLSNQPQHF	TRBJ1-5	TRBV5-3
CASSFARDRVSNQPQHF	TRBJ1-5	TRBV5-6
CASSLLTGANEQFF	TRBJ2-1	TRBV5-1
CASSVSWRASTGNTIYF	TRBJ1-3	TRBV5-5
CASSLGAGGLSYNEQFF	TRBJ2-1	TRBV7-2
CASSDTRGQGPQHF	TRBJ1-5	TRBV2
CASSEEGGIGTEAFF	TRBJ1-1	TRBV6-1
CASSRGAGGNGEQPQHF	TRBJ1-5	TRBV18
CSAKTQNYGYTF	TRBJ1-2	TRBV29-1
CASSASGTGLYEQYF	TRBJ2-7	TRBV28
CASSPHRGTGGSVINTEAFF	TRBJ1-1	TRBV9
CASSRTAGGSYEQYF	TRBJ2-7	TRBV7-9
CASRILDGDTQYF	TRBJ2-3	TRBV27
CASSSMDLAAHSYEQYF	TRBJ2-7	TRBV18
CASRPWTGDNQPQHF	TRBJ1-5	TRBV27
CASSLSSGSGANVLTF	TRBJ2-6	TRBV5-1
CASSFGTELSYEQYF	TRBJ2-7	TRBV5-1
CASSLLAGFYEQYF	TRBJ2-7	TRBV27
CAISDPGQGHNQPQHF	TRBJ1-5	TRBV10-3
CASSGLAGADTQYF	TRBJ2-3	TRBV28
CASSQTGRVSDQETQYF	TRBJ2-5	TRBV4-1
CAWSPGYENTEAFF	TRBJ1-1	TRBV30
CASSYSTGLNYGYTF	TRBJ1-2	TRBV6-6
CASSIDLQGAAFF	TRBJ1-1	TRBV19
CASSFSGTGKYEQYF	TRBJ2-7	TRBV9
CSVTGTGGFGYTF	TRBJ1-2	TRBV29-1
CASSGRIYSYEQYF	TRBJ2-7	TRBV2
CASSSHRGYTEAFF	TRBJ1-1	TRBV7-6
CASSPGQGTGAFF	TRBJ1-1	TRBV12-3/TRBV12-4
CATQGSYNEQFF	TRBJ2-1	TRBV6-5
CASSDDTASGSINEQFF	TRBJ2-1	TRBV4-2
CASSTDSYGYTF	TRBJ1-2	TRBV18
CASSPTGDRNSPLHF	TRBJ1-6	TRBV6-5
CASSLRGSYTEAFF	TRBJ1-1	TRBV5-1
CASSRAGEAFF	TRBJ1-1	TRBV19
CASSIGLAGESKNIQYF	TRBJ2-4	TRBV19